A selection of T cell receptor beta chains follows, all from one sample in a study of cytomegalovirus exposure and HLA in healthy donors. Sequencing used immunoSEQ multiplex PCR; TCRdb keeps in-frame clones, though not all of them. The sample contains roughly 120,000 clones, approximately 81% of which appear only once. Material for sequencing was PBMCs. These receptors were taken from a woman younger than 45 in good health and CMV-seronegative. CDR3s include the opening cysteine and the closing phenylalanine or tryptophan. A D gene is named only where the DNA matches it firmly. The listing skips clone size in some rows; elsewhere it reads once, few, many or a size class.

d_gene,j_gene,abundance,v_gene,CDR3nt,CDR3aa
NA,TRBJ1-1,NA,TRBV29-1,TGCAGCGTGGCGGCGACAGGTTTAGGAGCTTTCTTT,CSVAATGLGAFF
TRBD1,TRBJ2-5,NA,TRBV15,TGTGCCACCAGCAGAGCCGACAGGGGAGGATTGAGCGGGGAGACCCAGTACTTC,CATSRADRGGLSGETQYF
NA,TRBJ2-3,NA,TRBV19,TGTGCCAGTAGTATGTTGCAGGGTTCTACAGATACGCAGTATTTT,CASSMLQGSTDTQYF
NA,TRBJ2-2,NA,TRBV7-2,TGTGCCAGCAGCTACAGGATCGCCGGGGAGCTGTTTTTT,CASSYRIAGELFF
NA,TRBJ1-1,NA,TRBV7-2,TGTGCCAGCAGCTTAGCAGAAAGGGGGGAAGCTTTCTTT,CASSLAERGEAFF
NA,TRBJ1-1,NA,TRBV5-4,TGTGCCAGCAGCTCGGCGGGTAAACGTGAAGCTTTCTTT,CASSSAGKREAFF
TRBD2,TRBJ2-3,NA,TRBV9,TGTGCCAGCAGCGTAGCCAGCGGGAGGCCAGATACGCAGTATTTT,CASSVASGRPDTQYF
TRBD1,TRBJ1-2,NA,TRBV19,TGTGCCAGTAGTATAAACAGGGGGCGTCTGGATGGCTACACCTTC,CASSINRGRLDGYTF
NA,TRBJ2-1,NA,TRBV4-3,TGCGCCAGCAGCCACTCTCTCGAGGCCTCGGAGAAGTTCTTC,CASSHSLEASEKFF
NA,TRBJ2-1,NA,TRBV5-6,TGTGCCAGCAGCTTGTACGGCGGGACTGAGCAGTTCTTC,CASSLYGGTEQFF
TRBD1,TRBJ2-7,NA,TRBV9,TGTGCCAGCAGCGTAGAGACAGGGGGCTCCTACGAGCAGTACTTC,CASSVETGGSYEQYF
NA,TRBJ2-3,NA,TRBV18,TGTGCCAGCTCACCTCAGCGGGGCACAGATACGCAGTATTTT,CASSPQRGTDTQYF
NA,TRBJ1-1,NA,TRBV21-1,TGTGCCCCCAGGGTTTGGAACACTGAAGCTTTCTTT,CAPRVWNTEAFF
NA,TRBJ2-1,NA,TRBV5-1,TGCGCCAGCAGCGTGGCCGGAGTGAATGAGCAGTTCTTC,CASSVAGVNEQFF
TRBD2,TRBJ2-3,NA,TRBV4-3,TGCGCCAGCAGCCCTTATAGCGGGAGCGCCGTTGTTTTT,CASSPYSGSAVVF
NA,TRBJ1-4,NA,TRBV6-5,TGTGCCAGCAGTACTCAACAGGGAAAACTGTTTTTT,CASSTQQGKLFF
NA,TRBJ1-2,NA,TRBV27,TGTGCCAGCAGTCCCGCCTTTGGTTCACTTATTTACACCTTC,CASSPAFGSLIYTF
TRBD1,TRBJ2-5,NA,TRBV14,TGTGCCAGCAGCCAATCCGGGACAGGGGTCCGAGAGACCCAGTACTTC,CASSQSGTGVRETQYF
TRBD1,TRBJ2-3,few,TRBV5-1,TGCGCCAGCAGCTTGGCCGGACAGGGGACAGATACGCAGTATTTT,CASSLAGQGTDTQYF
NA,TRBJ2-2,few,TRBV9,TGTGCCAGCAGCGTAGGAGGAGGGACCGGGGAGCTGTTTTTT,CASSVGGGTGELFF
TRBD2,TRBJ2-7,NA,TRBV25-1,TGTGCCAGCAGTGAATATGGAAGCGGGGCTTCCTACGAGCAGTACTTC,CASSEYGSGASYEQYF
NA,TRBJ1-5,NA,TRBV19,TGTGCCAGTAGTATAGGACAGGCCGCGCGACAGCCCCAGCATTTT,CASSIGQAARQPQHF
TRBD2,TRBJ2-3,once,TRBV5-1,TGCGCCAGCAGCTCCACCGGGACTAGCGGAACCATAAGCACAGATACGCAGTATTTT,CASSSTGTSGTISTDTQYF